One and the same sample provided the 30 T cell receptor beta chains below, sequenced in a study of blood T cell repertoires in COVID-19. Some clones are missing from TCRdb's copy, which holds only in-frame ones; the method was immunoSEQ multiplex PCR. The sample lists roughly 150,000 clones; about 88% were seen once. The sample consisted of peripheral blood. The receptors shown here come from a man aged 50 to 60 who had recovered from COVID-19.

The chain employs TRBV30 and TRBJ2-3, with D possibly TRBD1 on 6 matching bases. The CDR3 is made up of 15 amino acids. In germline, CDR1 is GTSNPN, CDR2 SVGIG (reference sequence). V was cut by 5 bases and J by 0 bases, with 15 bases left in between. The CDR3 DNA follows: TGTGCCTGGGGTGGGGACATCGCTAGCACAGATACGCAGTATTTT. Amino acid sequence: CAWGGDIASTDTQYF.

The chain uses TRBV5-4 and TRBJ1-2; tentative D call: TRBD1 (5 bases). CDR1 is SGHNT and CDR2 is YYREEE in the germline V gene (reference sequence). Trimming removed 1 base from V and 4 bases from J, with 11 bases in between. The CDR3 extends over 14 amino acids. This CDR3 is CASSLTGSGYGYTF. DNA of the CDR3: TGTGCCAGCAGCTTGACAGGTTCAGGCTATGGCTACACCTTC.

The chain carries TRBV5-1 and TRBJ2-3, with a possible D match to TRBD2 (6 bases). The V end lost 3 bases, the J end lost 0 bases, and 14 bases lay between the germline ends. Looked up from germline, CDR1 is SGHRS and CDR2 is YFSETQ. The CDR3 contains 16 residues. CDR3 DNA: TGCGCCAGCAGCTCGGGGACTGCTCTGAGCACAGATACGCAGTATTTT. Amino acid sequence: CASSSGTALSTDTQYF.

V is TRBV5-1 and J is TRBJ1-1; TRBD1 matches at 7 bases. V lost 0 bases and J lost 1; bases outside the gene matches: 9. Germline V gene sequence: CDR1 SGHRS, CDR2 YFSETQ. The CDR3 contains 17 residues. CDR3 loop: CASSLDRRGKANTEAFF. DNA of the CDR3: TGCGCCAGCAGCTTGGATCGCAGGGGGAAGGCGAACACTGAAGCTTTCTTT.

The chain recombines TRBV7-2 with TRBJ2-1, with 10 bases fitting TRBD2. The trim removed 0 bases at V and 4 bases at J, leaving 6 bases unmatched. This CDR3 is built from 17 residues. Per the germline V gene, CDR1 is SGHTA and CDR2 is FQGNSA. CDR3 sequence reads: CASSLAPSGGPYNEQFF. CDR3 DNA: TGTGCCAGCAGCTTAGCCCCTAGCGGGGGACCTTACAATGAGCAGTTCTTC. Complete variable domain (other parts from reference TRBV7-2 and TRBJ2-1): GAGVSQSPSNKVTEKGKDVELRCDPISGHTALYWYRQSLGQGLEFLIYFQGNSAPDKSGLPSDRFSAERTGGSVSTLTIQRTQQEDSAVYLCASSLAPSGGPYNEQFFGPGTRLTVL.

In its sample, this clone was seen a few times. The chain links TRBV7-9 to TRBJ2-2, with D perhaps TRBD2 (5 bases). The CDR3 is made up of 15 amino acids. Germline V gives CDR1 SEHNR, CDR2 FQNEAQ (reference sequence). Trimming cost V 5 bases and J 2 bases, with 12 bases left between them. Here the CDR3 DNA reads TGTGCCAGCAGCCCACAAGCGGTTAACACCGGGGAGCTGTTTTTT. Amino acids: CASSPQAVNTGELFF.

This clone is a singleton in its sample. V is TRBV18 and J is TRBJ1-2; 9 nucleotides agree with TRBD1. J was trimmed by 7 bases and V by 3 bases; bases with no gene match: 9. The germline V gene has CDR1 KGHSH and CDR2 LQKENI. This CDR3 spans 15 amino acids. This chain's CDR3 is CASSPGTGHDSGYTF. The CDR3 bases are TGTGCCAGCTCACCCGGGACAGGGCATGATAGTGGCTACACCTTC. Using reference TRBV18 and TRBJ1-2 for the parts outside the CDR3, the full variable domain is NAGVMQNPRHLVRRRGQEARLRCSPMKGHSHVYWYRQLPEEGLKFMVYLQKENIIDESGMPKERFSAEFPKEGPSILRIQQVVRGDSAAYFCASSPGTGHDSGYTFGSGTRLTVV.

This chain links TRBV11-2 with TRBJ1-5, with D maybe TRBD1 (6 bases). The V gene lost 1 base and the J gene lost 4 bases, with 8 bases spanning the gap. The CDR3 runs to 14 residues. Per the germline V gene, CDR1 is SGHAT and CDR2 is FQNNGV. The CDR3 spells CASSLVGGNQPQHF. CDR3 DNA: TGTGCCAGCAGCTTAGTAGGGGGTAATCAGCCCCAGCATTTT.

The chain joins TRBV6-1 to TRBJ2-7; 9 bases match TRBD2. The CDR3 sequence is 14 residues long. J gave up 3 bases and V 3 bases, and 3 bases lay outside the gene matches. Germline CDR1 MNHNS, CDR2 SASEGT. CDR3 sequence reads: CASSEAGGLYEQYF. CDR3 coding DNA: TGTGCCAGCAGTGAGGCGGGAGGGCTCTACGAGCAGTACTTC.

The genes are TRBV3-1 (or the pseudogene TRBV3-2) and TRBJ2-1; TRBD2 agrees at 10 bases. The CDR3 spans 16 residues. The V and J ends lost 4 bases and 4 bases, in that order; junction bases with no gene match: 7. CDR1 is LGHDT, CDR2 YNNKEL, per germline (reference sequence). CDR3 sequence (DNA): TGTGCCAGCAGCCGAAGCGGGGGGGCCTCTTACAATGAGCAGTTCTTC. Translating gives CASSRSGGASYNEQFF.

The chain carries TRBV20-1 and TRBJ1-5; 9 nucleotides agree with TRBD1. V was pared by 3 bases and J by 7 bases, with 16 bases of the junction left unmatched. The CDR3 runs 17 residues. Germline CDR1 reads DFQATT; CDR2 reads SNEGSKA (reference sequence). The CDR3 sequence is CSASIPPGTGIRQPQHF. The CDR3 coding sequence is TGCAGTGCTAGTATCCCGCCCGGGACAGGGATCCGGCAGCCCCAGCATTTT.

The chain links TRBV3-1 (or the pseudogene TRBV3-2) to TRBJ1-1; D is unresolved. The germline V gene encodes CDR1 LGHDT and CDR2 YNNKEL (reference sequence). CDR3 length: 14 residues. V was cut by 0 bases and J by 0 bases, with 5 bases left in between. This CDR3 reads CASSQERMNTEAFF. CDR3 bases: TGTGCCAGCAGCCAAGAGAGGATGAACACTGAAGCTTTCTTT.

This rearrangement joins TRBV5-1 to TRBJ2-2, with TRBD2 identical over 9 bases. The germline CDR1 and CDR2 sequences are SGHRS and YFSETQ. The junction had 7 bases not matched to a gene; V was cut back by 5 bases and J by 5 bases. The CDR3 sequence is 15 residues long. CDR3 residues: CASRPAGGRTGELFF. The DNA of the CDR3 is TGCGCCAGCAGACCAGCGGGGGGACGGACCGGGGAGCTGTTTTTT.

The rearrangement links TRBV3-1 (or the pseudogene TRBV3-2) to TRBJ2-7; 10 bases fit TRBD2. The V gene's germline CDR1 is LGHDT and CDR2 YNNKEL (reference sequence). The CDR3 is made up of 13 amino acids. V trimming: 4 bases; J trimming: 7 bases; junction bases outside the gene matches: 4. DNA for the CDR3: TGTGCCAGCAGCCCTTGGACTAGCGGTGAGCAGTACTTC. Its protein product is CASSPWTSGEQYF.

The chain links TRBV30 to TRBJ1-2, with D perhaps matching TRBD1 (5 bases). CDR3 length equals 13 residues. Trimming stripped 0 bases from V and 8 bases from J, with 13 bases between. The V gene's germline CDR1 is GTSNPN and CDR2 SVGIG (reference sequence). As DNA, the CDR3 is TGTGCCTGGAGTGTACTAAGAACAGGCGGCTACACCTTC. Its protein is CAWSVLRTGGYTF.

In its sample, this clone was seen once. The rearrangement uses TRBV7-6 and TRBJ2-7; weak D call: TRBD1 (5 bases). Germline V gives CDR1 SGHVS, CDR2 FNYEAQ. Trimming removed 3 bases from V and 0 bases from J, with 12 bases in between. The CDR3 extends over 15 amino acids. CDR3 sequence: CASSFGHPSSYEQYF. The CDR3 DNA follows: TGTGCCAGCAGCTTTGGACACCCGAGCTCCTACGAGCAGTACTTC. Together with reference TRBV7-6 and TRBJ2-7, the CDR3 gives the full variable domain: GAGVSQSPRYKVTKRGQDVALRCDPISGHVSLYWYRQALGQGPEFLTYFNYEAQQDKSGLPNDRFSAERPEGSISTLTIQRTEQRDSAMYRCASSFGHPSSYEQYFGPGTRLTVT.

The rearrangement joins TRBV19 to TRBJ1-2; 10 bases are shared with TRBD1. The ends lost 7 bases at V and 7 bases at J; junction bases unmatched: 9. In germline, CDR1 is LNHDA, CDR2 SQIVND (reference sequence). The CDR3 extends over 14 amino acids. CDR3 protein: CASTLDRGRSGYTF. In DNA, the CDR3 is TGTGCCAGTACCTTAGACAGGGGGCGAAGTGGCTACACCTTC. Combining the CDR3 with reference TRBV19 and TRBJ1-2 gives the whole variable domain DGGITQSPKYLFRKEGQNVTLSCEQNLNHDAMYWYRQDPGQGLRLIYYSQIVNDFQKGDIAEGYSVSREKKESFPLTVTSAQKNPTAFYLCASTLDRGRSGYTFGSGTRLTVV.

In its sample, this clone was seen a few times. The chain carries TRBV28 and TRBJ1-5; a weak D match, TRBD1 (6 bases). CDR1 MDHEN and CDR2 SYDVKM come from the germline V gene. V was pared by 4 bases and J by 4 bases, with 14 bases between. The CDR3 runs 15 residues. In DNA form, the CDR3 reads TGTGCCAGCAGTTCGCTAAGGGGGGGTAATCAGCCCCAGCATTTT. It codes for CASSSLRGGNQPQHF.

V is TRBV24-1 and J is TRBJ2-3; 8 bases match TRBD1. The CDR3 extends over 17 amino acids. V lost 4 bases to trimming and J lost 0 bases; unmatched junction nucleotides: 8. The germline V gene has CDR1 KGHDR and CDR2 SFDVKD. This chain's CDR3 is CATSDTGTGFSTDTQYF. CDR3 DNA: TGTGCCACCAGTGACACCGGGACAGGTTTTAGCACAGATACGCAGTATTTT.

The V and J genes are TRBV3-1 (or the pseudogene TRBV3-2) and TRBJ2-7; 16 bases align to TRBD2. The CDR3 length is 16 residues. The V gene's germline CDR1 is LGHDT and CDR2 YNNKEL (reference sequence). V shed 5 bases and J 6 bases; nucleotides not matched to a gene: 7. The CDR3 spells CASSGTSGRAEAEQYF. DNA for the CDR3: TGTGCCAGCAGCGGGACTAGCGGGAGGGCCGAAGCCGAGCAGTACTTC.

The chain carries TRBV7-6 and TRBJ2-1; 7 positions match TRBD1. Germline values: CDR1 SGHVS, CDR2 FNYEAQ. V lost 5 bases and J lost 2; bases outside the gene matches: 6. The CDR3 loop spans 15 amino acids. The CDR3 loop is CASSQGDSTYNEQFF. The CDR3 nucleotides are TGTGCCAGCAGCCAAGGGGACAGTACCTACAATGAGCAGTTCTTC.

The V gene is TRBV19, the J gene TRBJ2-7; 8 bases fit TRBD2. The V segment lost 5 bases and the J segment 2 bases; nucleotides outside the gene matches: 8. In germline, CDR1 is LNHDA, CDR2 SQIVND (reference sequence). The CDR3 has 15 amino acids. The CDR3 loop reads CASSRGGLTAYEQYF. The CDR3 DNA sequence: TGTGCCAGTAGTCGGGGGGGCTTAACGGCCTACGAGCAGTACTTC.

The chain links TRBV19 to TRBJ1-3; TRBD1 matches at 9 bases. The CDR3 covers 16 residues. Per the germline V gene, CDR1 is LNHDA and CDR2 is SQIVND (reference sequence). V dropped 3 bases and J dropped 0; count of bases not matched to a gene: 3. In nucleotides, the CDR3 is TGTGCCAGTAGTATGGGGACAGGGAGCTCTGGAAACACCATATATTTT. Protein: CASSMGTGSSGNTIYF.

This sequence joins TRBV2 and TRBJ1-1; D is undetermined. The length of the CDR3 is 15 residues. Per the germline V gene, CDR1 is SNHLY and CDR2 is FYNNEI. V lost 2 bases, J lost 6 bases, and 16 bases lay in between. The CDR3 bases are TGTGCCAGCAGTGAACTTATGGCGGAGGAAGCTGAAGCTTTCTTT. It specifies CASSELMAEEAEAFF.

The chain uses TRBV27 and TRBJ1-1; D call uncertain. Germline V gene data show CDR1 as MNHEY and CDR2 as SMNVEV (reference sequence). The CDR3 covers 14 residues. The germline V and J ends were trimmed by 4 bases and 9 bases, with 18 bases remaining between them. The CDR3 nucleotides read TGTGCCAGCAGTTCTCTGGGCCCTGGGCGTAAAGCTTTCTTT. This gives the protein CASSSLGPGRKAFF.

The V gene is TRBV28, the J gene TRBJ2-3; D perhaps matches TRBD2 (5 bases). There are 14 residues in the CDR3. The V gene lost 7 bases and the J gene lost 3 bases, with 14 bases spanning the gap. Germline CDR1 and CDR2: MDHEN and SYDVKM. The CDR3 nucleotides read TGTGCCAGCAAAAACGGGGAAAGAACAGATACGCAGTATTTT. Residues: CASKNGERTDTQYF.

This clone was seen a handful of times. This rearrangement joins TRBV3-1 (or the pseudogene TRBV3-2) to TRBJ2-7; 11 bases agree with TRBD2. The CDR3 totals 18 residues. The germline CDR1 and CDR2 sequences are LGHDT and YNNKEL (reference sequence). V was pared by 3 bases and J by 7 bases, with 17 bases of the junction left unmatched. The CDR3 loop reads CASSHLVAGGPLGGEQYF. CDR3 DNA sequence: TGTGCCAGCAGCCACCTGGTAGCGGGAGGGCCTTTGGGGGGAGAGCAGTACTTC.

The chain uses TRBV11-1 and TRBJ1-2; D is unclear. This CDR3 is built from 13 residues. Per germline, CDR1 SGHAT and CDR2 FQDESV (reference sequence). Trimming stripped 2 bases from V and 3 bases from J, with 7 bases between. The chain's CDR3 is CASSLTSDYGYTF. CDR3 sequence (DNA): TGTGCCAGCAGCTTAACCAGTGACTATGGCTACACCTTC. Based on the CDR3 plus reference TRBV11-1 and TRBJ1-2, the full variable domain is EAEVAQSPRYKITEKSQAVAFWCDPISGHATLYWYRQILGQGPELLVQFQDESVVDDSQLPKDRFSAERLKGVDSTLKIQPAELGDSAMYLCASSLTSDYGYTFGSGTRLTVV.

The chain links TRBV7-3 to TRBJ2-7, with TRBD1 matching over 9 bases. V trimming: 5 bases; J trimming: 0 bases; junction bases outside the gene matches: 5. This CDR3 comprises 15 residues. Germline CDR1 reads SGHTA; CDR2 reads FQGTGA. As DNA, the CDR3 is TGTGCCAGCAGCGTCGGGACAGGGAGCTCCTACGAGCAGTACTTC. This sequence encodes CASSVGTGSSYEQYF.

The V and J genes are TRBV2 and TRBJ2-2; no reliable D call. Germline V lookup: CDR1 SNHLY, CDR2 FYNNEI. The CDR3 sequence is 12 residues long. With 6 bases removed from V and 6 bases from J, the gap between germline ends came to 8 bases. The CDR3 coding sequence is TGTGCCAGCAGGGCCCAGGCCGGGGAGCTGTTTTTT. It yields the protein CASRAQAGELFF.